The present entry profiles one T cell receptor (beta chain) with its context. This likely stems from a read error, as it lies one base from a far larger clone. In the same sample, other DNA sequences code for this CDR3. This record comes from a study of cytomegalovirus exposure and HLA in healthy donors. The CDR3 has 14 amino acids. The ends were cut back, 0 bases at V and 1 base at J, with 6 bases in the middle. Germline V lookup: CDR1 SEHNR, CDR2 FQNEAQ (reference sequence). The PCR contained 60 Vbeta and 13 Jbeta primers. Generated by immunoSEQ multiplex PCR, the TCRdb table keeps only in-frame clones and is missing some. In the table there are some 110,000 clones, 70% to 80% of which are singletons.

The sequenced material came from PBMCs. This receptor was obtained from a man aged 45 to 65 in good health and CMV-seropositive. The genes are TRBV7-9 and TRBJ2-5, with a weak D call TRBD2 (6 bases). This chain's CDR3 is CASSLAGGQETQYF. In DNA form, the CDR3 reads TGTGCCAGCAGCTTAGCGGGGGGCCAAGAGACCCAGTACTTC.